This TCR beta chain was identified in a study of graft-versus-host responses after intestinal transplantation. Method: immunoSEQ multiplex PCR; TCRdb's copy keeps in-frame clones and lacks some. The sample has over 950 clones, around 80% seen once; the top ten hold 8.3%. Sequenced here: PBMCs, sampled 7 days after intestinal transplantation. The clonotype originates from a human patient who received an intestinal transplant, so some T cells may come from the graft donor.

The CDR3 nucleotides read TGTGCCAGCAGCGAGGGATCTACGCAGTATTTT. Protein sequence: CASSEGSTQYF. The rearrangement joins TRBV27 to TRBJ2-3; D may be TRBD2 (5 bases). This CDR3 comprises 11 residues. Trimming left V 6 bases short and J 8 bases short, with 9 bases between. The germline V gene encodes CDR1 MNHEY and CDR2 SMNVEV (reference sequence).